This TCR beta chain was documented in a study of T cell repertoires in cytomegalovirus infection. Overall study: HLA-B-restricted CMV epitopes that are well studied, plus recently identified HLA-C-restricted ones, were used by the study.

CDR1 and CDR2 (germline): DFQATT, SNEGSKA (reference sequence). CDR3 length: 9 amino acids. V lost 6 bases and J lost 16, with 13 bases in between. On this clonotype: The antigen remains undetermined.

One entry per CDR3 protein, called by TCRdb with MiXCR from the reads. The sample has some 480,000 distinct CDR3 sequences; roughly 34% are singletons. This specimen was cultured PBMCs, taken from culture after CMV antigen stimulation. The receptor comes from a human donor in good health (CMV status not recorded). Some clones in this sample may be carry-over from other donors' samples. The chain links TRBV20-1 to TRBJ2-4; D is uncertain. CDR3 region: CSAGPVGYF. In DNA form, the CDR3 reads TGCAGTGCCGGTCCGGTCGGATACTTC.